A single sample gave rise to the 31 T cell receptor beta chains below, sequenced in a study of blood T cell repertoires in COVID-19. The data were produced by immunoSEQ multiplex PCR, yet TCRdb's version contains in-frame clones alone and is incomplete. This table holds approximately 240,000 clones, approximately 79% found once. Sequencing was carried out using peripheral blood. All receptors come from a woman of 80 years or more with active or convalescent COVID-19.

This chain connects TRBV19 to TRBJ1-6; 8 bases agree with TRBD1. The V gene end was trimmed by 3 bases and the J gene end by 6 bases; junction bases not matched to a gene: 4. Germline V gene lookup returns CDR1 LNHDA and CDR2 SQIVND (reference sequence). The CDR3 spans 15 residues. The CDR3 DNA is TGTGCCAGTAGTATCGGACAGGGTATTAATTCACCCCTCCACTTT. Translation: CASSIGQGINSPLHF.

The genes are TRBV9 and TRBJ1-1; tentative D call: TRBD1 (5 bases). CDR3 length: 14 residues. CDR1 and CDR2 (germline): SGDLS, YYNGEE. The V gene lost 1 base and the J gene lost 5 bases, with 12 bases spanning the gap. The CDR3 DNA sequence: TGTGCCAGCAGCGTAACAGGTGCGAGTACTGAAGCTTTCTTT. Translation: CASSVTGASTEAFF.

V usage is TRBV28 and J usage is TRBJ1-5; 9 positions match TRBD1. The CDR3 totals 18 residues. V lost 5 bases to trimming and J lost 2 bases; unmatched junction nucleotides: 13. CDR1 is MDHEN, CDR2 SYDVKM, per germline. The CDR3 protein is CASSPPSGTGFGNQPQHF. The CDR3 DNA reads TGTGCCAGCAGTCCCCCGTCAGGGACAGGGTTTGGCAATCAGCCCCAGCATTTT.

This clone was counted a few times. This CDR3 is also generated by other DNA sequences in the sample. This chain links TRBV28 with TRBJ1-1; the match to TRBD1 covers 8 bases. Germline V gene data show CDR1 as MDHEN and CDR2 as SYDVKM. Trimming removed 4 bases from V and 5 bases from J; junction bases left unmatched: 9. This CDR3 comprises 15 residues. CDR3 loop: CASSSGQGRGTEAFF. The CDR3 DNA reads TGTGCCAGCAGTTCTGGACAGGGAAGGGGAACTGAAGCTTTCTTT.

This clone came up a few times. V is TRBV5-4 and J is TRBJ2-1, with 8 bases matching TRBD2. J gave up 0 bases and V 5 bases, and 4 bases lay outside the gene matches. The germline gives CDR1 SGHNT, CDR2 YYREEE (reference sequence). The CDR3 totals 15 residues. The CDR3 region is CASRAGASSYNEQFF. CDR3 sequence (DNA): TGTGCCAGCAGAGCGGGGGCAAGCTCCTACAATGAGCAGTTCTTC.

The J gene is TRBJ2-6, the V gene TRBV5-1; no definite D call. The CDR3 has 15 residues. The V gene's germline CDR1 is SGHRS and CDR2 YFSETQ. Trimming shortened V by 3 bases and J by 1 base, and 8 bases separated the two germline ends. The CDR3 sequence is CASSSSPSGANVLTF. DNA for the CDR3: TGCGCCAGCAGCTCTTCCCCGTCTGGGGCCAACGTCCTGACTTTC.

The rearrangement uses TRBV12-3 or TRBV12-4 and TRBJ1-4, with TRBD1 identical over 9 bases. The CDR3 length is 12 residues. V lost 6 bases and J lost 13; bases outside the gene matches: 6. Here the CDR3 reads CASRMTGQGLFF. The CDR3 nucleotides read TGTGCCAGCAGGATGACGGGACAGGGACTGTTTTTT.

The gene calls are TRBV30 and TRBJ2-2, with D tentatively TRBD1 (6 bases). V lost 5 bases to trimming and J lost 2 bases, with 15 bases between them. Germline V gives CDR1 GTSNPN, CDR2 SVGIG (reference sequence). The CDR3 totals 15 residues. CDR3 loop: CAWGGQILNTGELFF. The CDR3 nucleotides are TGTGCCTGGGGAGGACAGATTTTAAACACCGGGGAGCTGTTTTTT.

V and J are TRBV5-5 and TRBJ1-2; D gene ambiguous. The germline V gene has CDR1 SGHKS and CDR2 YYEKEE (reference sequence). This CDR3 region has 15 residues. V was shortened by 2 bases and J by 3 bases, with 14 bases between the two germline ends. The DNA of the CDR3 is TGTGCCAGCAGCTTAGGACTGGATACCTACTATGGCTACACCTTC. It codes for CASSLGLDTYYGYTF.

This clone was detected many times. The chain joins TRBV30 to TRBJ1-1; perhaps TRBD1 as D (5 bases). Per germline, CDR1 GTSNPN and CDR2 SVGIG (reference sequence). The CDR3 has 13 amino acids. V was clipped by 0 bases and J by 2 bases, with 7 bases between them. DNA of the CDR3: TGTGCCTGGAGTGTAGGGGTAAACACTGAAGCTTTCTTT. Protein: CAWSVGVNTEAFF.

This clone has a single count. This chain uses TRBV29-1 with TRBJ1-5; D gene unclear. The CDR3 sequence is 13 residues long. Trimming pared 5 bases from V and 1 base from J, leaving 9 bases between. CDR1 SQVTM and CDR2 ANQGSEA come from the germline V gene. DNA for the CDR3: TGCAGCGTTAGTGGCCAGAGCAATCAGCCCCAGCATTTT. As protein: CSVSGQSNQPQHF.

The chain is built from TRBV7-2 and TRBJ2-7; the match to TRBD2 covers 9 bases. The CDR3 has 19 residues. Germline values: CDR1 SGHTA, CDR2 FQGNSA. After removal of 2 bases from V and 2 bases from J, the junction contained 16 bases not matched to a gene. The CDR3 loop is CASSLSFAGGAGITYEQYF. CDR3 coding DNA: TGTGCCAGCAGCTTAAGTTTCGCGGGGGGGGCTGGGATTACCTACGAGCAGTACTTC.

Turning to this clone: Other DNA sequences in this specimen translate into the identical CDR3. The V call is TRBV19, the J call TRBJ1-5, with 7 bases that match TRBD1. The CDR3 sequence is 14 residues long. Trimming cost V 1 base and J 7 bases; bases outside gene matches: 4. Germline CDR1 and CDR2: LNHDA and SQIVND (reference sequence). For the CDR3, the DNA is TGTGCCAGTAGTATAGGACAGGGAGGACAGCCCCAGCATTTT. Translated, it gives CASSIGQGGQPQHF. Full variable domain (remainder filled in from reference TRBV19 and TRBJ1-5): DGGITQSPKYLFRKEGQNVTLSCEQNLNHDAMYWYRQDPGQGLRLIYYSQIVNDFQKGDIAEGYSVSREKKESFPLTVTSAQKNPTAFYLCASSIGQGGQPQHFGDGTRLSIL.

The chain couples TRBV29-1 to TRBJ1-3, with no clear D. Germline V lookup: CDR1 SQVTM, CDR2 ANQGSEA. V lost 7 bases to trimming and J lost 8 bases, with 12 bases between them. This CDR3 has 11 amino acids. CDR3 nucleotide sequence: TGCAGCGGCTCTTCAGTGGACACCATATATTTT. Translated, it gives CSGSSVDTIYF.

Only one count was recorded for this clone. The chain has TRBV19 and TRBJ2-5; D unresolved. V was clipped by 2 bases and J by 1 base, with 8 bases between them. Germline CDR1 and CDR2: LNHDA and SQIVND (reference sequence). The CDR3 is made up of 14 amino acids. In DNA, the CDR3 is TGTGCCAGTAGTATAAAGTCAGTCCAAGAGACCCAGTACTTC. Encoded protein: CASSIKSVQETQYF.

This chain uses TRBV19 with TRBJ1-2, with TRBD1 matching 11 bases. In germline, CDR1 is LNHDA, CDR2 SQIVND (reference sequence). Trimming at V came to 5 bases and at J to 8 bases, leaving 10 bases not matched to a gene. This CDR3 spans 15 amino acids. CDR3 sequence reads: CASSSLGQGAKGYTF. The CDR3 nucleotides are TGTGCCAGTAGTTCCCTTGGACAGGGGGCAAAAGGCTACACCTTC.

This clone was found once. CDR3 in amino acids: CAWSVGPNYGYTF. The CDR3 DNA sequence: TGTGCCTGGAGTGTGGGGCCTAACTATGGCTACACCTTC. This chain joins TRBV30 and TRBJ1-2; the D gene is possibly TRBD1 (5 bases). The CDR3 covers 13 residues. Germline lookup yields CDR1 GTSNPN and CDR2 SVGIG (reference sequence). V was clipped by 0 bases and J by 0 bases, with 5 bases between them.

V usage is TRBV5-5 and J usage is TRBJ1-2; a possible D gene is TRBD1 (5 bases). The CDR3 consists of 14 residues. V gave up 0 bases and J gave up 4 bases, with 10 bases separating them. Germline V gives CDR1 SGHKS, CDR2 YYEKEE (reference sequence). CDR3 sequence (DNA): TGTGCCAGCAGCTTGGTCTGGGGGGGCTATGGCTACACCTTC. Encoded protein: CASSLVWGGYGYTF.

This chain connects TRBV18 to TRBJ2-2; TRBD2 matches at 7 bases. The CDR3 runs 16 residues. With 2 bases clipped from V and 4 bases from J, the junction kept 7 bases outside the gene matches. Per the germline V gene, CDR1 is KGHSH and CDR2 is LQKENI. CDR3 nucleotides: TGTGCCAGCTCACCATCATCGGGGGGACGCACCGGGGAGCTGTTTTTT. This encodes CASSPSSGGRTGELFF. Full variable domain (remainder filled in from reference TRBV18 and TRBJ2-2): NAGVMQNPRHLVRRRGQEARLRCSPMKGHSHVYWYRQLPEEGLKFMVYLQKENIIDESGMPKERFSAEFPKEGPSILRIQQVVRGDSAAYFCASSPSSGGRTGELFFGEGSRLTVL.

In this sample, this clone turned up a few times. This rearrangement joins TRBV18 to TRBJ2-2, with 7 positions matching TRBD2. Germline assignment: CDR1 KGHSH and CDR2 LQKENI. The CDR3 has 15 amino acids. Germline trimming cut 1 base from V and 5 bases from J; bases unmatched to any gene: 4. CDR3 amino acids: CASSPRAGETGELFF. CDR3 DNA sequence: TGTGCCAGCTCACCACGGGCGGGAGAGACCGGGGAGCTGTTTTTT.

The chain links TRBV4-2 to TRBJ1-6; D unresolved. Germline V gene sequence: CDR1 LGHNA, CDR2 YNFKEQ. This CDR3 comprises 17 residues. V dropped 0 bases and J dropped 0 bases, with 9 bases sitting between them. CDR3 amino acids: CASSQDYASSYNSPLHF. DNA for the CDR3: TGTGCCAGCAGCCAAGATTACGCGAGCTCCTATAATTCACCCCTCCACTTT.

The chain combines TRBV3-1 (or the pseudogene TRBV3-2) with TRBJ2-5; no clear D gene. Germline CDR1 reads LGHDT; CDR2 reads YNNKEL (reference sequence). V was cut by 0 bases and J by 0 bases, with 8 bases left in between. The CDR3 is 15 amino acids. The CDR3 reads CASSQEAVNQETQYF. In DNA, the CDR3 is TGTGCCAGCAGCCAAGAGGCAGTGAACCAAGAGACCCAGTACTTC.

The chain joins TRBV7-9 to TRBJ1-1; tentatively, D is TRBD1 (6 bases). Trimming cost V 6 bases and J 0 bases, with 17 bases left between them. Germline values: CDR1 SEHNR, CDR2 FQNEAQ (reference sequence). The CDR3 covers 16 residues. The CDR3 protein is CASRAGGANVNTEAFF. DNA for the CDR3: TGTGCCAGCAGGGCTGGGGGGGCTAACGTGAACACTGAAGCTTTCTTT.

The chain has TRBV5-1 and TRBJ1-1; 10 bases map to TRBD1. J was trimmed by 1 base and V by 4 bases; bases with no gene match: 1. CDR1 SGHRS and CDR2 YFSETQ come from the germline V gene. The CDR3 loop spans 14 amino acids. CDR3: CASSRQGANTEAFF. Here the CDR3 DNA reads TGCGCCAGCAGCCGACAGGGGGCGAACACTGAAGCTTTCTTT.

This chain connects TRBV6-5 to TRBJ2-7; 7 nucleotides match TRBD2. The ends lost 2 bases at V and 2 bases at J; junction bases unmatched: 6. The CDR3 runs 15 residues. Germline lookup yields CDR1 MNHEY and CDR2 SVGAGI. The CDR3 coding sequence is TGTGCCAGCAGTTACCTGGGGGGGGGTCCCTACGAGCAGTACTTC. Translated, it gives CASSYLGGGPYEQYF.

The chain links TRBV10-3 to TRBJ1-1; 7 bases match TRBD1. The V and J ends lost 1 base and 6 bases, in that order; junction bases with no gene match: 8. The CDR3 consists of 15 residues. The germline gives CDR1 ENHRY, CDR2 SYGVKD. CDR3 amino acids: CAISEWTGDVAEAFF. CDR3 in DNA: TGTGCCATCAGTGAGTGGACAGGCGACGTGGCTGAAGCTTTCTTT.

The chain couples TRBV19 to TRBJ2-3, with 7 bases identical to TRBD2. Trimming at V came to 6 bases and at J to 2 bases, leaving 11 bases not matched to a gene. CDR3 length: 16 amino acids. CDR1 and CDR2 from the germline V gene are LNHDA and SQIVND (reference sequence). The DNA of the CDR3 is TGTGCCAGTAGGCTTGCGGGAGTATCCCCCACAGATACGCAGTATTTT. Its protein product is CASRLAGVSPTDTQYF. Full variable domain (missing parts from reference TRBV19 and TRBJ2-3): DGGITQSPKYLFRKEGQNVTLSCEQNLNHDAMYWYRQDPGQGLRLIYYSQIVNDFQKGDIAEGYSVSREKKESFPLTVTSAQKNPTAFYLCASRLAGVSPTDTQYFGPGTRLTVL.

The V call is TRBV5-1, the J call TRBJ2-3; 13 positions match TRBD2. Trimming cost V 4 bases and J 12 bases; bases outside gene matches: 14. Germline values: CDR1 SGHRS, CDR2 YFSETQ. The CDR3 spans 16 residues. The CDR3 here is CASSGGLAGESGVQYF. As DNA, the CDR3 is TGCGCCAGCAGCGGCGGACTAGCGGGAGAGTCTGGCGTACAGTATTTT.

The chain employs TRBV6-6 and TRBJ2-7, with D perhaps TRBD1 (5 bases). CDR1 MNHNY and CDR2 SVGAGI come from the germline V gene (reference sequence). Trimming cost V 5 bases and J 1 base, with 12 bases left between them. The CDR3 contains 14 residues. CDR3 sequence reads: CASSIQGSSYEQYF. The CDR3 region has the DNA TGTGCCAGCAGTATCCAGGGTAGTTCCTACGAGCAGTACTTC.

This chain uses TRBV19 with TRBJ1-2; 7 nucleotides align to TRBD1. The CDR3 length is 15 residues. From germline, CDR1 is LNHDA and CDR2 SQIVND (reference sequence). V shed 1 base, J shed 2 bases, and the junction held 4 bases outside the gene matches. The CDR3 loop reads CASSIVGTENYGYTF. CDR3 nucleotide sequence: TGTGCCAGTAGTATAGTAGGGACAGAGAACTATGGCTACACCTTC.

J is TRBJ2-3 and V is TRBV4-1; TRBD2 aligns across 8 bases. The CDR3 is made up of 19 amino acids. Germline CDR1 MGHRA, CDR2 YSYEKL. After removal of 0 bases from V and 2 bases from J, the junction contained 13 bases not matched to a gene. The CDR3 coding sequence is TGCGCCAGCAGCCAAGATCCTGGTCTAGCGGGTGCTGTCACAGATACGCAGTATTTT. It is translated as CASSQDPGLAGAVTDTQYF.